The entry that follows covers one TCR beta chain sequence. This specimen belongs to a study of OX40 agonist ivuxolimab in advanced cancers. Data came from immunoSEQ multiplex PCR; TCRdb stores just in-frame clones and leaves some out. Of 55,000 to 80,000 clones listed, more than 70% are singletons. Sequences were derived from CD4+ or CD8+ T cells sorted from blood, sampled in a trial of the OX40 agonist ivuxolimab. This clonotype was sampled from an adult with an advanced solid tumor such as melanoma, head and neck, liver or kidney cancer.

The CDR3 DNA reads TGTGCCAGCAGCTTACTGGGACAGGGTTTCATTCAGTACTTC. It yields the protein CASSLLGQGFIQYF. The V gene is TRBV7-2, the J gene TRBJ2-4, with 9 bases that match TRBD1. CDR1 and CDR2 from the germline V gene are SGHTA and FQGNSA. V was pared by 2 bases and J by 9 bases, with 5 bases of the junction left unmatched. The CDR3 is 14 residues long. Variable domain in full (rest from reference TRBV7-2 and TRBJ2-4): GAGVSQSPSNKVTEKGKDVELRCDPISGHTALYWYRQSLGQGLEFLIYFQGNSAPDKSGLPSDRFSAERTGGSVSTLTIQRTQQEDSAVYLCASSLLGQGFIQYFGAGTRLSVL.